Presented here are 22 T cell receptor beta chains from one specimen sequenced in a study of cytomegalovirus exposure and HLA in healthy donors. The PCR was carried out with 60 Vbeta primers and 13 Jbeta primers. Profiling relied on immunoSEQ multiplex PCR, and the TCRdb table lists in-frame clones only, not all of them. The table has about 130,000 clones, over 15% seen once. The sequenced material came from PBMCs. These receptors were taken from a female donor in good health and CMV-seropositive.

This clone turned up a few times. The V gene is TRBV12-2, the J gene TRBJ2-7; TRBD1, the D gene given by the table, was not confirmed from the DNA. TRBV12-2 is a pseudogene. The length of the CDR3 is 16 residues. The CDR3 bases are TGTGCAAGTCGCTTAGTTTCGGACCGGACAGCCTACGAGCAGTACTTC. The encoded protein is CASRLVSDRTAYEQYF.

In its sample, this clone was seen a few times. The rearrangement links TRBV5-1 to TRBJ1-3, with a possible D match to TRBD1 (6 bases). CDR3 length: 15 residues. The germline V and J ends were trimmed by 1 base and 0 bases, with 8 bases remaining between them. Germline CDR1 is SGHRS and CDR2 is YFSETQ. For the CDR3, the DNA is TGCGCCAGCAGCTTGCAGGACAGCTCTGGAAACACCATATATTTT. Amino acid sequence: CASSLQDSSGNTIYF.

V usage is TRBV28 and J usage is TRBJ1-5; possible D gene TRBD1, 6 bases. The CDR3 extends over 21 amino acids. Trimming took 5 bases from V and 0 from J, leaving 29 bases between them. Germline lookup yields CDR1 MDHEN and CDR2 SYDVKM. The CDR3 reads CASSPTSPGHPARYSNQPQHF. In nucleotides, the CDR3 is TGTGCCAGCAGTCCGACATCCCCGGGACACCCAGCCCGCTATAGCAATCAGCCCCAGCATTTT.

V is TRBV7-9 and J is TRBJ2-1; D is unresolved. V was shortened by 3 bases and J by 5 bases, with 5 bases between the two germline ends. From germline, CDR1 is SEHNR and CDR2 FQNEAQ (reference sequence). The CDR3 loop spans 12 amino acids. The CDR3 here is CASSLSDNEQFF. CDR3 bases: TGTGCCAGCAGCTTGTCCGACAATGAGCAGTTCTTC.

The table lists this clone with a few counts. This sequence joins TRBV28 and TRBJ1-5; D is uncertain. There are 14 residues in the CDR3. The ends were cut back, 7 bases at V and 5 bases at J, with 15 bases in the middle. Germline-derived CDR1 and CDR2 are MDHEN and SYDVKM. The DNA for the CDR3 is TGTGCCAGCAAACTTCACAGTTCCGATCAGCCCCAGCATTTT. This gives the protein CASKLHSSDQPQHF.

The sample holds a few counts of this clone. The chain has TRBV4-3 and TRBJ1-1; a possible D gene is TRBD1 (5 bases). The CDR3 loop spans 15 amino acids. Germline V gene data show CDR1 as LGHNA and CDR2 as YSLEER. Trimming removed 0 bases at V and 4 bases at J, with 12 bases between. The CDR3 nucleotides are TGCGCCAGCAGCCAAGAGGTACCAGGGTTCACTGAAGCTTTCTTT. It is translated as CASSQEVPGFTEAFF.

The V call is TRBV4-2, the J call TRBJ1-1, with TRBD1 matching 8 bases. V was pared by 5 bases and J by 0 bases, with 5 bases of the junction left unmatched. In germline, CDR1 is LGHNA, CDR2 YNFKEQ. CDR3 size: 15 residues. CDR3 DNA sequence: TGTGCCAGCAGCGCCGACAGGGGAATGAACACTGAAGCTTTCTTT. As protein: CASSADRGMNTEAFF.

The genes are TRBV28 and TRBJ2-5; 13 positions agree with TRBD2. V shed 4 bases and J 4 bases; nucleotides not matched to a gene: 3. This CDR3 has 15 amino acids. Germline V gene lookup returns CDR1 MDHEN and CDR2 SYDVKM. The CDR3 reads CASSSLAGGRETQYF. The CDR3 bases are TGTGCCAGCAGTTCACTAGCGGGGGGGAGAGAGACCCAGTACTTC.

The gene calls are TRBV20-1 and TRBJ2-3; D uncertain. The CDR3 consists of 11 residues. V lost 6 bases, J lost 8 bases, and 12 bases lay in between. The germline V gene has CDR1 DFQATT and CDR2 SNEGSKA (reference sequence). The CDR3 DNA follows: TGCAGTGCCAAACTCCTCTCTACGCAGTATTTT. Translating gives CSAKLLSTQYF.

The chain recombines TRBV4-3 with TRBJ2-3; D call uncertain. This CDR3 comprises 15 residues. The V gene lost 1 base and the J gene lost 4 bases, with 12 bases spanning the gap. The germline V gene has CDR1 LGHNA and CDR2 YSLEER. The CDR3 bases are TGCGCCAGCAGCCAAGTTTCCGGGTCCGCAGATACGCAGTATTTT. Translating gives CASSQVSGSADTQYF.

This chain links TRBV9 with TRBJ2-3, with 7 bases aligning to TRBD2. The CDR3 length is 17 residues. Trimming took 0 bases from V and 3 from J; bases not matched to a gene: 10. The germline V gene has CDR1 SGDLS and CDR2 YYNGEE. The CDR3 coding sequence is TGTGCCAGCAGCGTAGGGGGCCTCTGGGGGGGAACAGATACGCAGTATTTT. This codes for CASSVGGLWGGTDTQYF. The whole variable domain, remainder taken from reference TRBV9 and TRBJ2-3, is DSGVTQTPKHLITATGQRVTLRCSPRSGDLSVYWYQQSLDQGLQFLIQYYNGEERAKGNILERFSAQQFPDLHSELNLSSLELGDSALYFCASSVGGLWGGTDTQYFGPGTRLTVL.

This clone showed up just a few times. The V and J genes are TRBV4-1 and TRBJ2-3; 10 bases match TRBD2. J lost 2 bases, V lost 3 bases, and 5 bases had no gene match. From germline, CDR1 is MGHRA and CDR2 YSYEKL. CDR3 length: 16 residues. The CDR3 region has the DNA TGCGCCAGCAGCCACCTAGCGGGGGATTACACAGATACGCAGTATTTT. Amino acids: CASSHLAGDYTDTQYF.

This clone has only a few counts. The chain has TRBV4-2 and TRBJ1-5; 8 bases align to TRBD1. This CDR3 contains 15 residues. Germline V gene lookup returns CDR1 LGHNA and CDR2 YNFKEQ. After removal of 4 bases from V and 5 bases from J, the junction contained 7 bases not matched to a gene. The CDR3 is CASSLQDRADQPQHF. DNA of the CDR3: TGTGCCAGCAGCCTACAGGACAGGGCCGATCAGCCCCAGCATTTT.

This clone was recorded a few times. This chain links TRBV27 with TRBJ2-7, with 8 bases lining up with TRBD1. CDR3 length: 13 residues. With 3 bases clipped from V and 6 bases from J, the junction kept 4 bases outside the gene matches. Germline V gene lookup returns CDR1 MNHEY and CDR2 SMNVEV (reference sequence). In nucleotides, the CDR3 is TGTGCCAGCAGTTTGGACAGGGCGCGCGAGCAGTACTTC. Residues: CASSLDRAREQYF.

The V and J genes are TRBV7-9 and TRBJ2-3, with 9 positions matching TRBD2. Germline assignment: CDR1 SEHNR and CDR2 FQNEAQ (reference sequence). The CDR3 is made up of 16 amino acids. With V trimmed by 4 bases and J by 2 bases, 7 bases remained unmatched. CDR3 sequence (DNA): TGTGCCAGCAGCTATTTAGCGGGAGCATACACAGATACGCAGTATTTT. It encodes CASSYLAGAYTDTQYF.

This clone has only a few counts. The genes are TRBV25-1 and TRBJ1-6; 7 bases agree with TRBD1. CDR1 and CDR2 from the germline V gene are MGHDK and SYGVNS. V lost 6 bases to trimming and J lost 9 bases; unmatched junction nucleotides: 8. CDR3 length equals 14 residues. CDR3 bases: TGTGCCAGCAGCTGGACAGGCTTCAGTTCACCCCTCCACTTT. This translates into CASSWTGFSSPLHF.

The V call is TRBV7-8, the J call TRBJ2-7, with 7 positions matching TRBD2. Per germline, CDR1 SGHVS and CDR2 FQNEAQ. CDR3 size: 16 residues. The J segment lost 6 bases and the V segment lost 11 bases, leaving 22 bases of the junction unmatched. The DNA for the CDR3 is TGTGCCTCTATATGGGGGGGTGGGGGAGAGATGGGCGAGCAGTACTTC. Its translation is CASIWGGGGEMGEQYF.

A few counts support this clone. The chain joins TRBV5-1 to TRBJ1-1; TRBD1 is a possible D gene (5 bases). Germline values: CDR1 SGHRS, CDR2 YFSETQ. Trimming cost V 0 bases and J 10 bases, with 19 bases left between them. The CDR3 runs 15 residues. CDR3 protein: CASSLAPWGGSPAFF. In nucleotides, the CDR3 is TGCGCCAGCAGCTTGGCCCCGTGGGGGGGGTCACCAGCTTTCTTT. The variable domain in full, completed from reference TRBV5-1 and TRBJ1-1, reads KAGVTQTPRYLIKTRGQQVTLSCSPISGHRSVSWYQQTPGQGLQFLFEYFSETQRNKGNFPGRFSGRQFSNSRSEMNVSTLELGDSALYLCASSLAPWGGSPAFFGQGTRLTVV.

The V call is TRBV6-5, the J call TRBJ2-7; no firm D call. CDR1 is MNHEY and CDR2 is SVGAGI in the germline V gene. Trimming took off 7 bases at V and 3 bases at J, with 13 bases between the two ends. The CDR3 totals 13 residues. The CDR3 region has the DNA TGTGCCAGCACCTCTCCTATGAACTACGAGCAGTACTTC. This codes for CASTSPMNYEQYF.

The genes are TRBV4-2 and TRBJ1-2; 7 bases are a match to TRBD1. This CDR3 region has 16 residues. Germline lookup yields CDR1 LGHNA and CDR2 YNFKEQ. With V trimmed by 0 bases and J by 3 bases, 7 bases remained unmatched. The CDR3 region has the DNA TGTGCCAGCAGCCAAGATTCAGAGGGGGCAGACTATGGCTACACCTTC. This codes for CASSQDSEGADYGYTF.

The CDR3 coding sequence is TGTGCCAGCAGTCAACATAGACAGCTTCAGAGTCAGCCCCAGCATTTT. Translated, it gives CASSQHRQLQSQPQHF. The rearrangement links TRBV4-2 to TRBJ1-5; D may be TRBD1 (5 bases). Trimming cost V 6 bases and J 6 bases, with 21 bases left between them. The CDR3 consists of 16 residues. Germline V gene lookup returns CDR1 LGHNA and CDR2 YNFKEQ.

The V gene is TRBV5-1, the J gene TRBJ2-1, with D possibly being TRBD2 (7 bases). Germline V gene lookup returns CDR1 SGHRS and CDR2 YFSETQ. This CDR3 spans 15 amino acids. Trimming pared 7 bases from V and 4 bases from J, leaving 18 bases between. CDR3 amino acids: CASSGEGRGYNEQFF. CDR3 sequence (DNA): TGCGCCAGCTCAGGGGAGGGCAGAGGGTACAATGAGCAGTTCTTC. Supplemented by reference TRBV5-1 and TRBJ2-1, the full variable domain reads KAGVTQTPRYLIKTRGQQVTLSCSPISGHRSVSWYQQTPGQGLQFLFEYFSETQRNKGNFPGRFSGRQFSNSRSEMNVSTLELGDSALYLCASSGEGRGYNEQFFGPGTRLTVL.